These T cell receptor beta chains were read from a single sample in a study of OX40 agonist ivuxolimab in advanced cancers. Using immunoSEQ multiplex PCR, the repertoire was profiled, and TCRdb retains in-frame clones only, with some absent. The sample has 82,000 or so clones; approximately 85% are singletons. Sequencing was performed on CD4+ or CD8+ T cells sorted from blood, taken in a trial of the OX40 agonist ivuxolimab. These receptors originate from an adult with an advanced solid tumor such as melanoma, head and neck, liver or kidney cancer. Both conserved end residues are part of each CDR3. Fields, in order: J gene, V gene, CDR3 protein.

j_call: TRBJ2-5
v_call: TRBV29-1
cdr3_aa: CSGGGLAGAETQYF

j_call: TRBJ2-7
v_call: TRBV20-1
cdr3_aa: CSAGGGYEQYF

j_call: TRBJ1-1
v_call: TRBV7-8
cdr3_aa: CASSLKRNTEAFF

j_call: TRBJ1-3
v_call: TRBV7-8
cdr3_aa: CASSLSAGTGNTIYF

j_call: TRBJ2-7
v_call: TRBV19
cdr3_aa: CASSMRLAHEQYF

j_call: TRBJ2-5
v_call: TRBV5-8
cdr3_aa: CASSLNIDSMGETQYF

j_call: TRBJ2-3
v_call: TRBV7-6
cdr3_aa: CASSLRQGPTDTQYF

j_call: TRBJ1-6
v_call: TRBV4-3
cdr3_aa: CASSQDPSNRNSPLHF

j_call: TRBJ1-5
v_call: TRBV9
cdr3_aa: CASSVGTSNQPQHF

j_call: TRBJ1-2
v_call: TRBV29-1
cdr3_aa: CSEQGPWGYTF

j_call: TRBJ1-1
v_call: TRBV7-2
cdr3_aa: CASSLDQEAFF

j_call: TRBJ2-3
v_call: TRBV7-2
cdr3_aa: CASTRGSTDTQYF

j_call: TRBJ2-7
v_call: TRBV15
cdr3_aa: CATSRSPRGTYEQYF

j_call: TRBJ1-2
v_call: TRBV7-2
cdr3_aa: CASSLVGANYGYTF

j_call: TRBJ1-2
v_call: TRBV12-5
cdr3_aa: CASGLVREGGDYGYTF

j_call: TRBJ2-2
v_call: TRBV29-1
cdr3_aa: CSVRVSGTGELFF

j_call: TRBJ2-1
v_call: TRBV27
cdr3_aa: CASSLNRDNEQFF

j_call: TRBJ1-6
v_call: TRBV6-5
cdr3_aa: CASSYSRGRDSPLHF

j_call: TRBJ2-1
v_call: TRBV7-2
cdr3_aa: CASSLVGGPYNEQFF

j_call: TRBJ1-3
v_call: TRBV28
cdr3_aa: CASSPPGDHSGNTIYF

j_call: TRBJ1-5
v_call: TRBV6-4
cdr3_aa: CASRPGVGGPHQPQHF

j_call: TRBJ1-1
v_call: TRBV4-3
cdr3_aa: CASSQDSGGTEAFF